A selection of T cell receptor beta chains follows, all from one sample in a study of Ad26.COV2.S vaccination and SARS-CoV-2 variants. Repertoires were generated with immunoSEQ multiplex PCR, while TCRdb's copy carries only in-frame clones and drops some. Of about 87,000 clones listed, about four fifths are singletons. The sequencing here drew on peripheral blood, taken after recovery from COVID-19. Source of these receptors: a human donor who had recovered from COVID-19. Both conserved end residues are part of each CDR3. The order of the fields is V gene, D gene, J gene, clone size, CDR3 DNA, CDR3 protein. The D gene is left open where the match is weak. Clone size is not always given. Where it is, it says once, few, many or a class for expanded clones.

TRBV19	NA	TRBJ2-2	NA	TGTGCCAGTACCACGATCGGGACTCCTAACACCGGGGAGCTGTTTTTT	CASTTIGTPNTGELFF
TRBV4-3	NA	TRBJ2-1	NA	TGCGCCAGCAGCCAAGATTCAGGGGCGCTGAGCTCCTACAATGAGCAGTTCTTC	CASSQDSGALSSYNEQFF
TRBV5-1	NA	TRBJ1-4	NA	TGCGCCAGCAGCTTGGATATCGGCAGAAGAGGACGGAGGGAAAAACTGTTTTTT	CASSLDIGRRGRREKLFF
TRBV6-5	NA	TRBJ1-2	NA	TGTGCCAGCAGACGGACAAGTAACTATGGCTACACCTTC	CASRRTSNYGYTF
TRBV19	NA	TRBJ1-2	NA	TGTGCCAGTAGTGTATGGGGCGGGGGCGAATTTGGCTACACCTTC	CASSVWGGGEFGYTF
TRBV19	NA	TRBJ2-7	NA	TGTGCCAGTAGTATGTTGAGGGAAGAGCAGTACTTC	CASSMLREEQYF
TRBV11-2	TRBD1	TRBJ2-7	NA	TGTGCCAGCAGCTTAGTCGACAGGGGGACTGAGATGCAGTACTTC	CASSLVDRGTEMQYF
TRBV19	NA	TRBJ2-3	NA	TGTGCCAGTAGTGGGCAGGGTTATCCAGATACGCAGTATTTT	CASSGQGYPDTQYF
TRBV3-1/TRBV3-2	NA	TRBJ2-1	NA	TGTGCCAGCAGCCACTTATTGGGAGGTGAGCAGTTCTTC	CASSHLLGGEQFF
TRBV7-2	NA	TRBJ1-1	NA	TGTGCCAGCAGCTTATCGTACACTGAAGCTTTCTTT	CASSLSYTEAFF
TRBV28	TRBD1	TRBJ1-2	NA	TGTGCCAGCAGTTTCAGGGACAGGGGGCTATCCTATGGCTACACCTTC	CASSFRDRGLSYGYTF
TRBV18	NA	TRBJ1-3	NA	TGTGCCAGCTCACCACCGGGTGTTGGAAACACCATATATTTT	CASSPPGVGNTIYF
TRBV3-1/TRBV3-2	TRBD2	TRBJ2-1	NA	TGTGCCAGCGGAGGGCTAGCGGGAGGAAATGAGCAGTTCTTC	CASGGLAGGNEQFF
TRBV5-1	TRBD2	TRBJ2-7	NA	TGCGCCAGCAGCCCAGGACTAGCGGGTTTTGGGTACGAGCAGTACTTC	CASSPGLAGFGYEQYF
TRBV28	NA	TRBJ2-5	NA	TGTGCCAGCCGCTCCATACGGGGGAGGAGGGAAGAGACCCAGTACTTC	CASRSIRGRREETQYF
TRBV7-2	NA	TRBJ2-7	NA	TGTGCCAGCAGGGGACCCCAGTCCCAGGGGGGAGTATACGAGCAGTACTTC	CASRGPQSQGGVYEQYF
TRBV15	NA	TRBJ2-7	NA	TGTGCCACCAGCAGAGCGGCGGAAGGGGACGAGCAGTACTTC	CATSRAAEGDEQYF
TRBV5-1	NA	TRBJ1-3	NA	TGCGCCAGCAGCTTGGAGTCGGCGAGTAGAAACACCATATATTTT	CASSLESASRNTIYF
TRBV27	TRBD2	TRBJ2-1	NA	TGTGCCACCAGCGGGAGGGCCCCGGGTGAGCAGTTCTTC	CATSGRAPGEQFF
TRBV27	NA	TRBJ2-7	NA	TGTGCCAGCAGTTTACCTTCTACCAGGGATACCTACGAGCAGTACTTC	CASSLPSTRDTYEQYF
TRBV5-4	TRBD1	TRBJ2-5	NA	TGTGCCAGCAGCTTGGGTGACAGGGCCTTAGGGGAGACCCAGTACTTC	CASSLGDRALGETQYF
TRBV9	TRBD2	TRBJ2-5	NA	TGTGCCAGCAGCCCACGACAGGGACTAGCGGGAGGGTCGGGGGAGACCCAGTACTTC	CASSPRQGLAGGSGETQYF
TRBV4-3	NA	TRBJ2-7	NA	TGCGCCAGCAGCCAAGATCTTGTGGCCGTGGGTACTAGCCGTACGGCGCAGTACTTC	CASSQDLVAVGTSRTAQYF
TRBV4-3	TRBD1	TRBJ1-1	NA	TGCGCCCGCAGCCGCCCAGGGGGCGGGACTGAAGCTTTCTTT	CARSRPGGGTEAFF
TRBV27	NA	TRBJ2-3	NA	TGTGCCAGCAGTTTAACCGGAGGGCCGGATACGCAGTATTTT	CASSLTGGPDTQYF
TRBV5-3	TRBD1	TRBJ1-2	NA	TGTGCCAGAAGCTGGGTCCAGGACAGGGGGGACTATGGCTACACCTTC	CARSWVQDRGDYGYTF
TRBV19	NA	TRBJ2-1	NA	TGTGCCAGTAGTGGGCGACTAGGCACCTACAATGAGCAGTTCTTC	CASSGRLGTYNEQFF
TRBV9	TRBD1	TRBJ1-1	NA	TGTGCCAGCAGCTCTTACAGGGGGCTGGAAGCTTTCTTT	CASSSYRGLEAFF
TRBV7-9	NA	TRBJ2-1	once	TGTGCCAGCAGCTCCCCCCAGACCCGCGATGAGCAGTTCTTC	CASSSPQTRDEQFF
TRBV7-9	TRBD2	TRBJ2-5	NA	TGTGCCAGCAGCCCGGTAGCGGGAGCAGAGACCCAGTACTTC	CASSPVAGAETQYF
TRBV3-1/TRBV3-2	NA	TRBJ1-1	NA	TGTGCCAGCAGCCAACAAAAAACAGGGCCGATCATGAACACTGAAGCTTTCTTT	CASSQQKTGPIMNTEAFF
TRBV5-4	NA	TRBJ2-7	few	TGTGCCAGCAGTTCCTTGAACGAGCAGTACTTC	CASSSLNEQYF
TRBV4-2	TRBD2	TRBJ2-2	NA	TGTGCCATCCGGCTAGCGGGAGAGTACACCGGGGAGCTGTTTTTT	CAIRLAGEYTGELFF
TRBV28	NA	TRBJ2-6	NA	TGTGCCAGCAGTTTAGCTGGGGGACCTTCCGGGGCCAACGTCCTGACTTTC	CASSLAGGPSGANVLTF
TRBV27	NA	TRBJ2-1	NA	TGTGCCAGCAGTTTTGGGCAGGGGAGACATCCTTCCTCCTACAATGAGCAGTTCTTC	CASSFGQGRHPSSYNEQFF
TRBV7-4	NA	TRBJ2-7	NA	TGTGCCAGCAGCTTCCCCGCGTCCTACGAGCAGTACTTC	CASSFPASYEQYF
TRBV5-1	TRBD2	TRBJ2-7	NA	TGCGCCAGCAGCTTACTAGCGGGAGGGCCTCCGGAGTACTTC	CASSLLAGGPPEYF
TRBV5-4	NA	TRBJ1-3	NA	TGTGCCAGCAGCCTGGACAGTACTGGAAACACCATATATTTT	CASSLDSTGNTIYF
TRBV27	NA	TRBJ2-2	once	TGTGCCAGCTCTTCCGGCTGGCTCACCAACACCGGGGAGCTGTTTTTT	CASSSGWLTNTGELFF
TRBV5-4	NA	TRBJ2-5	NA	TGTGCCAGCAGCTCCCGCCGGGACTGGACGGAAGAGACCCAGTACTTC	CASSSRRDWTEETQYF
TRBV6-5	NA	TRBJ2-2	NA	TGTGCCATCTCCCCCAGGGGAGCAGGGGAGCTGTTTTTT	CAISPRGAGELFF
TRBV12-5	TRBD2	TRBJ2-7	NA	TGTGCTAGTGTCCCGGGACTAGCGGGAAACTCCTACGAGCAGTACTTC	CASVPGLAGNSYEQYF